A selection of T cell receptor beta chains follows, all from one sample in a study of T cell clonotyping in hematopoietic cell transplantation. Some clones are missing from TCRdb's copy, which holds only in-frame ones; the method was immunoSEQ multiplex PCR. The data contain roughly 3,000 clones, around four fifths of them singletons. Material: PBMCs, obtained 180 days after allogeneic stem cell transplant. Receptor source: a female patient in her 40s who had an allogeneic stem cell transplant from a related donor, so T cells may come from the graft donor. Some clones in this sample may be carry-over from other donors' samples. Each CDR3 is given with its conserved first and last residue. The D gene is left open where the match is weak. Not every row has a clone size; where given, it reads once, few, many or a size class.

v_gene	d_gene	abundance	len	j_gene	CDR3aa	CDR3nt
TRBV19	-	-	14	TRBJ2-7	CASSITGSRPEQYF	TGTGCCAGTAGTATTACCGGGAGCCGCCCCGAGCAGTACTTC
TRBV14	TRBD2	-	17	TRBJ2-2	CASSQVRASGDTGELFF	TGTGCCAGCAGCCAAGTTCGGGCTAGCGGGGACACCGGGGAGCTGTTTTTT
TRBV6-4	-	-	13	TRBJ2-3	CASSDRGTDTQYF	TGTGCCAGCAGTGACAGGGGCACAGATACGCAGTATTTT
TRBV6-5	-	-	14	TRBJ2-5	CASSYRDGGETQYF	TGTGCCAGCAGCTACAGGGATGGGGGAGAGACCCAGTACTTC
TRBV6-6	TRBD1	-	15	TRBJ1-1	CASSYPATGGTEAFF	TGTGCCAGCAGTTACCCCGCGACAGGGGGGACTGAAGCTTTCTTT
TRBV19	-	few	13	TRBJ1-5	CASSTGEGQPQHF	TGTGCCAGTAGTACAGGGGAGGGTCAGCCCCAGCATTTT
TRBV21-1	-	-	15	TRBJ2-7	CASKWTLQVYYEQYF	TGTGCCAGCAAGTGGACCCTTCAGGTTTACTACGAGCAGTACTTC
TRBV4-1	TRBD2	once	18	TRBJ2-2	CASSQESGGGEATGELFF	TGCGCCAGCAGCCAAGAAAGCGGGGGCGGGGAGGCCACCGGGGAGCTGTTTTTT
TRBV6-5	-	-	12	TRBJ1-1	CASSFGGTEAFF	TGTGCCAGCAGTTTCGGGGGCACTGAAGCTTTCTTT
TRBV7-2	TRBD1	-	15	TRBJ1-2	CASSSPGQGALGYTF	TGTGCCAGCAGCTCACCGGGACAGGGGGCGCTTGGCTACACCTTC
TRBV5-6	-	-	14	TRBJ1-1	CASSLPGENTEAFF	TGTGCCAGCAGCTTGCCAGGTGAGAACACTGAAGCTTTCTTT
TRBV4-2	-	-	15	TRBJ1-1	CASSRKGATNTEAFF	TGTGCCAGCAGCCGAAAAGGGGCAACGAACACTGAAGCTTTCTTT
TRBV2	-	-	17	TRBJ2-1	CASREKPPLLSYNEQFF	TGTGCCAGCAGGGAGAAACCCCCCCTCCTTTCCTACAATGAGCAGTTCTTC
TRBV30	-	-	12	TRBJ1-1	CAWSVLRRAAFF	TGTGCCTGGAGTGTTCTTAGGAGAGCAGCTTTCTTT
TRBV29-1	-	once	11	TRBJ1-2	CSVGRADGYTF	TGCAGCGTTGGCAGGGCTGATGGCTACACCTTC
TRBV7-4	TRBD2	once	18	TRBJ2-5	CASSLDLAGSTMEETQYF	TGTGCCAGCAGCTTAGATTTAGCGGGGTCGACAATGGAAGAGACCCAGTACTTC
TRBV7-9	TRBD2	-	18	TRBJ2-2	CASSGWTSGGDLTGELFF	TGTGCCAGCAGCGGATGGACTAGCGGGGGCGACCTTACCGGGGAGCTGTTTTTT
TRBV9	-	-	15	TRBJ2-7	CASSVEQGPRNEQYF	TGTGCCAGCAGCGTAGAGCAGGGCCCTCGGAACGAGCAGTACTTC
TRBV5-1	-	-	12	TRBJ2-2	CASRLASGELFF	TGCGCCAGCAGGTTGGCATCCGGGGAGCTGTTTTTT
TRBV7-2	-	-	13	TRBJ2-5	CASSLGLGKTQYF	TGTGCCAGCAGCTTAGGACTAGGAAAGACCCAGTACTTC
TRBV28	TRBD2	-	12	TRBJ2-7	CASSSGRNEQYF	TGTGCCAGCAGTAGCGGGAGAAACGAGCAGTACTTC
TRBV30	-	-	10	TRBJ1-1	CACGDTEAFF	TGTGCCTGCGGCGACACTGAAGCTTTCTTT
TRBV6-6	-	few	14	TRBJ1-5	CASSSVVGKQPQHF	TGTGCCAGCAGTTCGGTAGTGGGGAAGCAGCCCCAGCATTTT
TRBV7-3	TRBD2	-	17	TRBJ2-2	CASSLKLAGENTGELFF	TGTGCCAGCAGCTTAAAGCTAGCGGGGGAGAACACCGGGGAGCTGTTTTTT
TRBV7-9	TRBD1	-	14	TRBJ2-1	CASRPGQGPNEQFF	TGTGCCAGCAGGCCGGGACAGGGGCCAAATGAGCAGTTCTTC
TRBV21-1	-	-	16	TRBJ2-3	CASSKAPGQGTDTQYF	TGTGCCAGCAGCAAAGCTCCGGGACAGGGAACAGATACGCAGTATTTT
TRBV19	-	once	16	TRBJ1-1	CASSSRSSVGDTEAFF	TGTGCCAGTAGTTCTCGGTCGAGCGTAGGGGACACTGAAGCTTTCTTT
TRBV29-1	-	-	11	TRBJ1-3	CSVWGGNTIYF	TGCAGCGTGTGGGGGGGAAACACCATATATTTT
TRBV7-2	TRBD1	-	15	TRBJ1-1	CASSLRQGVYTEAFF	TGTGCCAGCAGCTTACGACAGGGGGTTTACACTGAAGCTTTCTTT
TRBV7-3	TRBD2	-	15	TRBJ2-7	CASSVGLAGAYEQYF	TGTGCCAGCAGCGTGGGACTAGCGGGGGCCTACGAGCAGTACTTC
TRBV7-8	TRBD2	-	16	TRBJ2-1	CASSLVRSGGRDEQFF	TGTGCCAGCAGCTTAGTCCGGTCGGGAGGGCGCGATGAGCAGTTCTTC
TRBV11-1	-	once	13	TRBJ2-7	CASSLAGGGEQYF	TGTGCCAGCAGCTTAGCGGGAGGTGGGGAGCAGTACTTC
TRBV11-3	-	-	13	TRBJ2-7	CASSLGPTYEQYF	TGTGCCAGCAGCTTAGGACCCACCTACGAGCAGTACTTC
TRBV4-2	TRBD1	-	16	TRBJ2-7	CASSQNTRDRVYEQYF	TGTGCCAGCAGCCAAAACACACGGGACAGGGTCTACGAGCAGTACTTC
TRBV18	-	-	14	TRBJ1-5	CASSPRQENQPQHF	TGTGCCAGCTCACCAAGACAGGAGAATCAGCCCCAGCATTTT